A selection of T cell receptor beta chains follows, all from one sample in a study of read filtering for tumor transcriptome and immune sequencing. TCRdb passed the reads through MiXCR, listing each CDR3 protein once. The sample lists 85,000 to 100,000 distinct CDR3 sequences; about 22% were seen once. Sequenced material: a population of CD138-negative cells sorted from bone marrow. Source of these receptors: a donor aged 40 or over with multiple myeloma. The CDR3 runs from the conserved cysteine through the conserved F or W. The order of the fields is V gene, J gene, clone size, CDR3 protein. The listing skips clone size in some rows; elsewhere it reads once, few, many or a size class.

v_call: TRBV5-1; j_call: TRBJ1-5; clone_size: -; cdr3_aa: CASSLQVNQPQHF
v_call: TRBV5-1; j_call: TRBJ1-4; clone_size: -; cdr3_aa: CASSLTGPATNEKLFF
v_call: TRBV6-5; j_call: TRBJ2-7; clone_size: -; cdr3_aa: CASSYSRGGYEQYF
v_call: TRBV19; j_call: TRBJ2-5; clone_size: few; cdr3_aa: CASSRQGQAKETQYF
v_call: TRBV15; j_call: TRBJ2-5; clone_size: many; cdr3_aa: CATSRVPGMAETQYF
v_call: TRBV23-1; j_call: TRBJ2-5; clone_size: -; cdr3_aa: CASSPKHREETQYF
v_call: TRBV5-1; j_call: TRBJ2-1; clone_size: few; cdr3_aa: CASSFGGGGPYNEQFF
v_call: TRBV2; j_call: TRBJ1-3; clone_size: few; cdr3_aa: CASSAPGRGGNTIYF
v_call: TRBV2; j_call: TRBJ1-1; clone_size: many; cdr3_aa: CAIIRGLGTEAFF
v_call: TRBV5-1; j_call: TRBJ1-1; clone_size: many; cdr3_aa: CASSFGEVRNTEAFF
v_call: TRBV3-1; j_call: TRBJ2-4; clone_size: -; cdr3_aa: CASSHLAGGSLQYF
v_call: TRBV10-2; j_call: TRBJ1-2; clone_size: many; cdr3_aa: CASTETRQGSYGYTF
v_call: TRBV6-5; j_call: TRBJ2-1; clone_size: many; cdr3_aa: CASTLRGGGNEQFF
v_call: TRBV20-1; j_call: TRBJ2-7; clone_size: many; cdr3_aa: CSASSWDRVNYEQYF
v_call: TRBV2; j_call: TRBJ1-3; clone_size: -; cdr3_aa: CASGSSGNTLYF
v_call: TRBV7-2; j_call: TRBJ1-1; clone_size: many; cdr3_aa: CASSLRAGVRGNAEAFF
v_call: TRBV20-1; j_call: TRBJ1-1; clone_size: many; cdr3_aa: CSAISTGVAFF
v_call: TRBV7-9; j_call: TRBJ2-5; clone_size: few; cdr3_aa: CASSVQKVKETQYF
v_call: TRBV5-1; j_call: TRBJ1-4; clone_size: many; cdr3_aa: CASSWRDSSEKLFF
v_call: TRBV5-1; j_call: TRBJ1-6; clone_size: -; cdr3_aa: CASSLVAWRDSPLHF
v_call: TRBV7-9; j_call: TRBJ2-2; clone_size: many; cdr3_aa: CASSVGTATGELFF
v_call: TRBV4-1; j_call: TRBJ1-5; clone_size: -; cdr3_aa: CASSRERNSNQPQHF
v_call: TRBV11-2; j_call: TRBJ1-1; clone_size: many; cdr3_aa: CASSLGRVGTEAFF
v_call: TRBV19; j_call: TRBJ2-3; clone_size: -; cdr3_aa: CASSSELWASDTQYF
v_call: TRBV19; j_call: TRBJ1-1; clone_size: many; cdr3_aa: CASSIGATEAFF
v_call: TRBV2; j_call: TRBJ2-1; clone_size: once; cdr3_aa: CASSDRGEQFF
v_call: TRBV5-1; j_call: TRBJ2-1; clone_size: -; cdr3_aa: CASSLDRGLNEQLF
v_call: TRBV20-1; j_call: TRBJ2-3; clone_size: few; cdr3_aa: CSASFPDTQYF
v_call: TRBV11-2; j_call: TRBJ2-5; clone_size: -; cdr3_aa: CASSRDRTEEAQYF
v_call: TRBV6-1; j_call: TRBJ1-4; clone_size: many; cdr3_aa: CASSDTGHGNEKLFF
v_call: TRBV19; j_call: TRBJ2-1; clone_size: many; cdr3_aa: CASSPTSGGGGEQFF
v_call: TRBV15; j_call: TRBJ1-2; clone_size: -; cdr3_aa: CATSRYGTDGYTF
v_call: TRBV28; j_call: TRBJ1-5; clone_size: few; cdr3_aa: CASSWRGPSQPQHF
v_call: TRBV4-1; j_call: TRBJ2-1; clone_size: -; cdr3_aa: CASSSLPGGGLLEQFF
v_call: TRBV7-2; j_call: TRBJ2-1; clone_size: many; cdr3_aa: CASSPQAGYGEQFF
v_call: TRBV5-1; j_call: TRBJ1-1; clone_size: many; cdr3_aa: CASSFTGGISEAFF
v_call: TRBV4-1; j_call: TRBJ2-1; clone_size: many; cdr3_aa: CASSQDDRASYNEQFF
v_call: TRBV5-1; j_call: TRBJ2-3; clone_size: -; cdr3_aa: CASSFRDPVTTDTQYF
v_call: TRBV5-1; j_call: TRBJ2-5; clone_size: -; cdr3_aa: CASRLGGSQETQYF
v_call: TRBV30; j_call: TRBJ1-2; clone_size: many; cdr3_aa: CAWSVQAYGYTF
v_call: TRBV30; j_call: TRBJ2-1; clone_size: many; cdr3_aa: CAWRTEGGRNEQFF